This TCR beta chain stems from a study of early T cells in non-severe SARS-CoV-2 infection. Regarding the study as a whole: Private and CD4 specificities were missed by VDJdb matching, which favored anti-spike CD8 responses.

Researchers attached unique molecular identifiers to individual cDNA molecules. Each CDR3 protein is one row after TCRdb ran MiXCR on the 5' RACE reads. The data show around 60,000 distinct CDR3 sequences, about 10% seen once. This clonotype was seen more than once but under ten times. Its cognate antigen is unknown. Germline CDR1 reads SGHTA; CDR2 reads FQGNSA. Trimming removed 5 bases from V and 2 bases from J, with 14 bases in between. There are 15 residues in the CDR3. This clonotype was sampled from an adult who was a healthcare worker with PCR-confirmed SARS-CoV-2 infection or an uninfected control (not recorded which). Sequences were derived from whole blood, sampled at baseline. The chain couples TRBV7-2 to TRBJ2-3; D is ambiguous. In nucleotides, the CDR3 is TGTGCCAGCAGCGCCGACTCGGCCCCCACAGATACGCAGTATTTT. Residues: CASSADSAPTDTQYF.